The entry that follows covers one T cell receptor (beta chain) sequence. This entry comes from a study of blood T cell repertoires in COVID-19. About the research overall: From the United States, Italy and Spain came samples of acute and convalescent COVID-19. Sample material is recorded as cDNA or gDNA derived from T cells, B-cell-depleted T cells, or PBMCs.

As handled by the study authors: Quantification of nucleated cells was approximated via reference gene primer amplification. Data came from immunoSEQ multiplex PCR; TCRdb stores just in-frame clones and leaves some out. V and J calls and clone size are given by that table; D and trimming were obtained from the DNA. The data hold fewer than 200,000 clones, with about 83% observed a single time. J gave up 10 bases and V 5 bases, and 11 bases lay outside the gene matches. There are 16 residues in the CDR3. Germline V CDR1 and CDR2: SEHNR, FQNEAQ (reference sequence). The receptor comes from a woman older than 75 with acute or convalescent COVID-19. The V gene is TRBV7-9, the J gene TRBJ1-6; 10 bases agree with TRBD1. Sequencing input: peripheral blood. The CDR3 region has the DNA TGTGCCAGCAGCCCCCCGACAGGGGGCTTGGGGTCACCCCTCCACTTT. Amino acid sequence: CASSPPTGGLGSPLHF.